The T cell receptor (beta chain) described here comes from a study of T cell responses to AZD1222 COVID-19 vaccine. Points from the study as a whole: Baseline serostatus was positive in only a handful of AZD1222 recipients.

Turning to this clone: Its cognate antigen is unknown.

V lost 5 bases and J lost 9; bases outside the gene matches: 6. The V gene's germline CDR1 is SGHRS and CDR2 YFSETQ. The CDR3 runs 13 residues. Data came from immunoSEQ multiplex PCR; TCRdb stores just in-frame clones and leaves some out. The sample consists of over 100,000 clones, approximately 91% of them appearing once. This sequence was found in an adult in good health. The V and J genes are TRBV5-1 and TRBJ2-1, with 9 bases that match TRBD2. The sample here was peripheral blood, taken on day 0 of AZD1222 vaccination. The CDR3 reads CASREAGGREQFF. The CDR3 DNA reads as TGCGCCAGCAGGGAAGCGGGAGGTCGTGAGCAGTTCTTC.